Listed below are T cell receptor beta chains from one sample, sequenced in a study of shared clonotypes between healthy human individuals. Profiled with immunoSEQ multiplex PCR; TCRdb holds only in-frame clones, not every one. Here the sample spans around 1.9 million clones, around 93% being singletons. Sequenced sample: naive CD8+ T cells from PBMCs. The receptors shown here come from a man younger than 35 in good health. Some clones in this sample may be carry-over from other donors' samples. Both conserved end residues are part of each CDR3. The order of the fields is D gene, clone size, J gene, V gene, CDR3 protein, CDR3 DNA. A D gene is named only where the DNA matches it firmly. The listing skips clone size in some rows; elsewhere it reads once, few, many or a size class.

NA	NA	TRBJ2-7	TRBV27	CASSFSRVNYEQYF	TGTGCCAGCAGTTTCTCCAGGGTGAACTACGAGCAGTACTTC
NA	NA	TRBJ2-4	TRBV5-1	CASSGEIFGKNIQYF	TGCGCCAGCAGTGGGGAGATTTTTGGCAAAAACATTCAGTACTTC
TRBD2	NA	TRBJ2-1	TRBV28	CASSFPRWASGNQWEQFF	TGTGCCAGCAGTTTCCCCCGGTGGGCTAGCGGGAATCAATGGGAGCAGTTCTTC
TRBD1	NA	TRBJ1-5	TRBV7-9	CASSLGQGEQPQHF	TGTGCCAGCAGCCTGGGACAGGGGGAACAGCCCCAGCATTTT
NA	NA	TRBJ2-3	TRBV4-3	CASSQEVGLTTDTQYF	TGCGCCAGCAGCCAAGAGGTGGGACTCACCACAGATACGCAGTATTTT
TRBD1	few	TRBJ2-7	TRBV29-1	CSARQGELYEQYF	TGCAGCGCTAGACAGGGAGAACTGTACGAGCAGTACTTC
NA	NA	TRBJ1-2	TRBV27	CASSPGRLGFNYGYTF	TGTGCCAGCAGTCCGGGGAGGTTGGGGTTTAACTATGGCTACACCTTC
TRBD2	NA	TRBJ2-3	TRBV7-9	CASKKGTSGSTDTQYF	TGTGCCAGCAAGAAGGGGACTAGCGGGAGCACAGATACGCAGTATTTT
TRBD1	NA	TRBJ2-7	TRBV2	CASRTGTGGYEQYF	TGTGCCAGCAGGACCGGGACAGGGGGCTACGAGCAGTACTTC
NA	NA	TRBJ1-2	TRBV19	CASSWGLNYGYTF	TGTGCCAGTAGTTGGGGCCTTAACTATGGCTACACCTTC
TRBD2	NA	TRBJ2-7	TRBV9	CASSGMYRLADGGYEQYF	TGTGCCAGCAGCGGAATGTATCGCCTAGCGGACGGGGGCTACGAGCAGTACTTC
NA	NA	TRBJ2-7	TRBV10-3	CAIGRDTTYEQYF	TGTGCCATCGGCCGGGACACAACCTACGAGCAGTACTTC
NA	NA	TRBJ2-5	TRBV9	CASSVDEGGKRDGTQYF	TGTGCCAGCAGCGTAGATGAGGGCGGCAAGAGGGACGGGACCCAGTACTTC
NA	NA	TRBJ2-6	TRBV9	CASSVPRGWIGSPGANVLTF	TGTGCCAGCAGCGTACCCCGAGGATGGATAGGCTCTCCTGGGGCCAACGTCCTGACTTTC
NA	NA	TRBJ1-1	TRBV27	CASSLFPGMNTEAFF	TGTGCCAGCAGTTTATTCCCAGGGATGAACACTGAAGCTTTCTTT
NA	few	TRBJ1-5	TRBV19	CASTRRGQPQHF	TGTGCCAGTACCCGGCGGGGGCAGCCCCAGCATTTT
NA	NA	TRBJ2-3	TRBV29-1	CSVEDPHLFGGTDTQYF	TGCAGCGTTGAAGATCCCCACCTTTTCGGGGGCACAGATACGCAGTATTTT
TRBD2	NA	TRBJ2-7	TRBV27	CASSHQITRDYAYEQYF	TGTGCCAGCAGTCACCAAATTACCCGGGACTACGCCTACGAGCAGTACTTC
TRBD2	NA	TRBJ2-7	TRBV29-1	CSVEEASGGYEQYF	TGCAGCGTTGAAGAGGCTAGCGGAGGGTACGAGCAGTACTTC
NA	NA	TRBJ1-1	TRBV27	CASSAWNTEAFF	TGTGCCAGCAGTGCATGGAACACTGAAGCTTTCTTT
TRBD1	NA	TRBJ2-7	TRBV5-8	CASSSGTGIGEQYF	TGTGCCAGCAGCTCCGGGACAGGGATTGGCGAGCAGTACTTC
NA	NA	TRBJ2-1	TRBV5-1	CASSPRGADNEQFF	TGCGCCAGCAGCCCCCGGGGGGCAGACAATGAGCAGTTCTTC
TRBD2	NA	TRBJ2-1	TRBV29-1	CSVEWLAGSYNEQFF	TGCAGCGTTGAATGGCTAGCGGGGTCCTACAATGAGCAGTTCTTC
TRBD2	NA	TRBJ2-1	TRBV5-4	CASGPVAGGSYNEQFF	TGTGCCAGCGGACCTGTAGCGGGGGGCTCCTACAATGAGCAGTTCTTC
TRBD1	NA	TRBJ1-2	TRBV27	CASSRVPGQGDGYTF	TGTGCCAGCAGTCGTGTCCCGGGACAGGGGGATGGCTACACCTTC
NA	NA	TRBJ2-7	TRBV7-9	CASRSDLLIEQYF	TGTGCCAGCAGAAGTGACCTGTTGATCGAGCAGTACTTC
TRBD1	NA	TRBJ1-1	TRBV5-4	CASSENRGWNTEAFF	TGTGCCAGCAGCGAGAACAGGGGATGGAACACTGAAGCTTTCTTT
TRBD1	NA	TRBJ2-1	TRBV7-9	CASEDRGNEQFF	TGTGCCAGCGAGGACAGGGGTAATGAGCAGTTCTTC